This is a list of T cell receptor beta chains from one sample in a study of regulatory T cells in long-lasting Graves disease. TCRdb analysed the multiplex PCR reads with MiXCR anew, one entry per CDR3 protein. This sample has around 450,000 distinct CDR3 sequences, with roughly 17% found just once. A further study also used this sample, focusing on T cells in Graves' hyperthyroidism and ophthalmopathy.

This sample comprised peripheral blood mononuclear cells (PBMCs), obtained at new diagnosis, from a patient treated with antithyroid drugs. The source is a man in his forties or fifties with Graves disease. Both conserved end residues are part of each CDR3. The D gene is left open where the match is weak. A clone size is listed for some rows: how often the clone was seen (once, few, many), or a class if it is expanded.

v_call: TRBV20-1; d_call: TRBD2; j_call: TRBJ2-7; cdr3_length: 13; clone_size: .; cdr3_aa: CSARVAGGREQYF; cdr3_nt: TGCAGTGCTAGAGTTGCGGGAGGCAGAGAGCAGTACTTC
v_call: TRBV10-1; d_call: .; j_call: TRBJ2-3; cdr3_length: 15; clone_size: .; cdr3_aa: CASSEDGASTDTQYF; cdr3_nt: TGCGCCAGCAGTGAGGACGGAGCTAGCACAGATACGCAGTATTTT
v_call: TRBV7-9; d_call: TRBD1; j_call: TRBJ1-4; cdr3_length: 16; clone_size: .; cdr3_aa: CASSVRGQPYNEKLFF; cdr3_nt: TGTGCCAGCAGCGTCAGGGGACAGCCTTATAATGAAAAACTGTTTTTT
v_call: TRBV6-1; d_call: TRBD1; j_call: TRBJ2-7; cdr3_length: 14; clone_size: many; cdr3_aa: CASSRDSAGYEQYF; cdr3_nt: TGTGCCAGCAGTAGGGACAGCGCCGGCTACGAGCAGTACTTC
v_call: TRBV5-8; d_call: TRBD2; j_call: TRBJ2-3; cdr3_length: 14; clone_size: few; cdr3_aa: CASSTGTSADTQYF; cdr3_nt: TGTGCCAGCAGCACTGGGACTAGCGCAGATACGCAGTATTTT
v_call: TRBV19; d_call: TRBD2; j_call: TRBJ2-2; cdr3_length: 16; clone_size: few; cdr3_aa: CASTPWLAANTGELFF; cdr3_nt: TGTGCCAGTACCCCCTGGCTAGCGGCGAACACCGGGGAGCTGTTTTTT
v_call: TRBV5-1; d_call: TRBD2; j_call: TRBJ2-3; cdr3_length: 14; clone_size: many; cdr3_aa: CASSFSGGPDTQYF; cdr3_nt: TGCGCCAGCAGCTTTTCGGGAGGCCCAGATACGCAGTATTTT
v_call: TRBV10-3; d_call: .; j_call: TRBJ2-6; cdr3_length: 12; clone_size: few; cdr3_aa: CATLPGANVLTF; cdr3_nt: TGTGCCACCCTCCCCGGGGCCAACGTCCTGACTTTC
v_call: TRBV30; d_call: TRBD2; j_call: TRBJ2-1; cdr3_length: 13; clone_size: many; cdr3_aa: CAWNRLAGVEQFF; cdr3_nt: TGTGCCTGGAACAGGCTAGCGGGAGTTGAGCAGTTCTTC
v_call: TRBV30; d_call: TRBD1; j_call: TRBJ1-1; cdr3_length: 13; clone_size: .; cdr3_aa: CAWNTGVATEAFF; cdr3_nt: TGTGCCTGGAATACAGGGGTCGCCACTGAAGCTTTCTTT
v_call: TRBV5-1; d_call: .; j_call: TRBJ2-3; cdr3_length: 16; clone_size: .; cdr3_aa: CASSLDSRPSTDTQYF; cdr3_nt: TGCGCCAGCAGCTTGGACTCAAGACCGAGCACAGATACGCAGTATTTT
v_call: TRBV20-1; d_call: .; j_call: TRBJ2-6; cdr3_length: 14; clone_size: few; cdr3_aa: CSARRYSGANVLTF; cdr3_nt: TGCAGTGCTAGACGGTACTCTGGGGCCAACGTCCTGACTTTC
v_call: TRBV2; d_call: .; j_call: TRBJ2-2; cdr3_length: 17; clone_size: .; cdr3_aa: CASSEEGWVAFTGELFF; cdr3_nt: TGTGCCAGCAGTGAAGAGGGGTGGGTAGCGTTCACCGGGGAGCTGTTTTTT
v_call: TRBV4-2; d_call: .; j_call: TRBJ1-1; cdr3_length: 14; clone_size: few; cdr3_aa: CASSQTGRGTEAFF; cdr3_nt: TGTGCCAGCAGCCAAACAGGTCGGGGCACTGAAGCTTTCTTT
v_call: TRBV28; d_call: .; j_call: TRBJ1-1; cdr3_length: 11; clone_size: many; cdr3_aa: CASSSTGWAFF; cdr3_nt: TGTGCCAGCAGCTCGACAGGTTGGGCTTTCTTT
v_call: TRBV27; d_call: TRBD2; j_call: TRBJ2-7; cdr3_length: 14; clone_size: many; cdr3_aa: CASSAERERIEQYF; cdr3_nt: TGTGCCAGCAGCGCTGAGCGGGAGAGGATCGAGCAGTACTTC
v_call: TRBV7-3; d_call: TRBD2; j_call: TRBJ2-3; cdr3_length: 16; clone_size: few; cdr3_aa: CASSLTRLAVTDTQYF; cdr3_nt: TGTGCCAGCAGCTTAACCCGACTAGCGGTCACAGATACGCAGTATTTT
v_call: TRBV27; d_call: .; j_call: TRBJ1-3; cdr3_length: 16; clone_size: many; cdr3_aa: CASSLSGRHAGNTIYF; cdr3_nt: TGTGCCAGCAGTTTATCAGGCAGGCACGCTGGAAACACCATATATTTT
v_call: TRBV5-1; d_call: .; j_call: TRBJ2-1; cdr3_length: 16; clone_size: many; cdr3_aa: CASSLAVGSPYNEQFF; cdr3_nt: TGCGCCAGCAGCTTGGCCGTGGGGAGTCCCTACAATGAGCAGTTCTTC
v_call: TRBV11-2; d_call: .; j_call: TRBJ2-7; cdr3_length: 14; clone_size: many; cdr3_aa: CASSLRTGTYEQYF; cdr3_nt: TGTGCCAGCAGCTTACGAACAGGGACCTACGAGCAGTACTTC
v_call: TRBV18; d_call: .; j_call: TRBJ2-3; cdr3_length: 12; clone_size: many; cdr3_aa: CASSPTLDTQYF; cdr3_nt: TGTGCCAGCTCCCCGACGTTAGATACGCAGTATTTT
v_call: TRBV15; d_call: .; j_call: TRBJ2-5; cdr3_length: 15; clone_size: many; cdr3_aa: CARKNRVRLEETQYF; cdr3_nt: TGTGCCAGGAAAAACAGAGTCCGGTTAGAAGAGACCCAGTACTTC
v_call: TRBV3-1; d_call: .; j_call: TRBJ2-2; cdr3_length: 15; clone_size: .; cdr3_aa: CASSQWGAETGELFF; cdr3_nt: TGTGCCAGCAGCCAATGGGGGGCAGAAACCGGGGAGCTGTTTTTT
v_call: TRBV7-8; d_call: TRBD1; j_call: TRBJ1-5; cdr3_length: 15; clone_size: many; cdr3_aa: CASSPDAVRGQPQHF; cdr3_nt: TGTGCCAGCAGCCCTGATGCGGTCAGGGGGCAGCCCCAGCATTTT
v_call: TRBV24-1; d_call: TRBD2; j_call: TRBJ2-1; cdr3_length: 16; clone_size: few; cdr3_aa: CATSDRTSGTYNEQFF; cdr3_nt: TGTGCCACCAGTGATCGGACTAGCGGAACGTACAATGAGCAGTTCTTC
v_call: TRBV3-1; d_call: .; j_call: TRBJ2-5; cdr3_length: 16; clone_size: many; cdr3_aa: CASSQDFGTQGRAQYF; cdr3_nt: TGTGCCAGCAGCCAAGATTTTGGGACACAGGGTCGGGCCCAGTACTTC
v_call: TRBV30; d_call: .; j_call: TRBJ1-6; cdr3_length: 14; clone_size: few; cdr3_aa: CAWTIDSGNSPLHF; cdr3_nt: TGTGCCTGGACGATTGACAGCGGGAATTCACCCCTCCACTTT
v_call: TRBV25-1; d_call: .; j_call: TRBJ2-7; cdr3_length: 13; clone_size: few; cdr3_aa: CASSVGVVREQYF; cdr3_nt: TGTGCCAGCAGTGTGGGCGTTGTTAGGGAGCAGTACTTC
v_call: TRBV30; d_call: .; j_call: TRBJ1-2; cdr3_length: 13; clone_size: many; cdr3_aa: CAWRDDGDYGYTF; cdr3_nt: TGTGCCTGGAGAGACGACGGAGACTATGGCTACACCTTC
v_call: TRBV2; d_call: .; j_call: TRBJ2-5; cdr3_length: 11; clone_size: many; cdr3_aa: CASSELETQYF; cdr3_nt: TGTGCCAGCAGTGAATTGGAGACCCAGTACTTC
v_call: TRBV10-3; d_call: .; j_call: TRBJ2-5; cdr3_length: 14; clone_size: few; cdr3_aa: CAISESSVQETQYF; cdr3_nt: TGTGCCATCAGTGAGTCTTCTGTCCAAGAGACCCAGTACTTC
v_call: TRBV20-1; d_call: .; j_call: TRBJ2-4; cdr3_length: 15; clone_size: many; cdr3_aa: CSARPATRVGNIQYF; cdr3_nt: TGCAGTGCTAGGCCGGCGACCAGGGTGGGAAACATTCAGTACTTC
v_call: TRBV5-6; d_call: TRBD2; j_call: TRBJ2-1; cdr3_length: 15; clone_size: few; cdr3_aa: CASSLVGGRADEQFF; cdr3_nt: TGTGCCAGCAGCTTGGTCGGCGGGAGGGCAGATGAGCAGTTCTTC
v_call: TRBV20-1; d_call: TRBD1; j_call: TRBJ1-1; cdr3_length: 15; clone_size: .; cdr3_aa: CSAPDRGVGGTEAFF; cdr3_nt: TGCAGTGCTCCAGACAGGGGTGTAGGAGGAACTGAAGCTTTCTTT
v_call: TRBV28; d_call: TRBD1; j_call: TRBJ1-1; cdr3_length: 15; clone_size: many; cdr3_aa: CASSSPWKGATEAFF; cdr3_nt: TGTGCCAGCAGTTCCCCATGGAAGGGGGCTACTGAAGCTTTCTTT
v_call: TRBV4-1; d_call: TRBD1; j_call: TRBJ2-6; cdr3_length: 18; clone_size: .; cdr3_aa: CASSQGRQGVSGANVLTF; cdr3_nt: TGCGCCAGCAGCCAGGGCAGACAGGGGGTTTCTGGGGCCAACGTCCTGACTTTC
v_call: TRBV27; d_call: .; j_call: TRBJ1-1; cdr3_length: 14; clone_size: many; cdr3_aa: CASSLSVKNTEAFF; cdr3_nt: TGTGCCAGCAGTTTATCAGTCAAGAACACTGAAGCTTTCTTT
v_call: TRBV12-3/TRBV12-4; d_call: TRBD2; j_call: TRBJ2-5; cdr3_length: 14; clone_size: .; cdr3_aa: CASSPLLGGETQYF; cdr3_nt: TGTGCCAGCAGTCCGCTTTTGGGGGGGGAGACCCAGTACTTC
v_call: TRBV29-1; d_call: .; j_call: TRBJ2-1; cdr3_length: 13; clone_size: many; cdr3_aa: CSGGTTAGNEQFF; cdr3_nt: TGCAGCGGGGGGACAACCGCGGGGAATGAGCAGTTCTTC
v_call: TRBV6-1; d_call: TRBD1; j_call: TRBJ2-1; cdr3_length: 15; clone_size: .; cdr3_aa: CASNRRQGAHNEQFF; cdr3_nt: TGTGCCAGCAACCGGAGGCAGGGGGCCCACAATGAGCAGTTCTTC